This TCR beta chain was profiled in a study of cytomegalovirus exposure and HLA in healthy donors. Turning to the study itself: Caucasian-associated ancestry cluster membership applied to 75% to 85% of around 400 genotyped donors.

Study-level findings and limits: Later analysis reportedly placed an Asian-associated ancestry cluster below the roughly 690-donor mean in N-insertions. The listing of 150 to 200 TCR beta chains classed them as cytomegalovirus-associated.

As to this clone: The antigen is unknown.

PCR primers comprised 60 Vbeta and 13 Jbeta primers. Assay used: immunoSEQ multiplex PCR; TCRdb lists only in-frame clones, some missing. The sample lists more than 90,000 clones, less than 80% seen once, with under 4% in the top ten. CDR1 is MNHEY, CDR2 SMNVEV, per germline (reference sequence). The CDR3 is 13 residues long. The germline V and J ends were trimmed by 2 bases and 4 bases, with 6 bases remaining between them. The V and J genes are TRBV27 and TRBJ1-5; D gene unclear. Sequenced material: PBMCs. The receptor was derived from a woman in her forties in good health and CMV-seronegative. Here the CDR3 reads CASSLIVNQPQHF. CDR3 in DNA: TGTGCCAGCAGTTTAATAGTGAATCAGCCCCAGCATTTT.